This T cell receptor (beta chain) appears in the sequencing data of a study of cytomegalovirus exposure and HLA in healthy donors. The study, taken as a whole, reports: In vitro work confirmed that a few CMV-associated chains recognize CMV antigens. Presence/absence comparisons presumed near-even sequencing depth among donors.

CDR1 is GTSNPN and CDR2 is SVGIG in the germline V gene (reference sequence). The CDR3 sequence is 16 residues long. V lost 1 base and J 0 bases, leaving 12 bases between the germline ends. Regarding this clone: The target antigen is unknown.

Primers included in the PCR were 60 Vbeta and 13 Jbeta primers. Measured with immunoSEQ multiplex PCR; TCRdb has only the in-frame clones, and not every one. The sample carries some 98,000 clones, roughly 80% recorded once. The gene calls are TRBV30 and TRBJ2-2, with D possibly being TRBD2 (5 bases). This clonotype originated in a female donor in good health and CMV-seronegative. Sequencing input: PBMCs. CDR3 region: CAWSAPGTPNTGELFF. CDR3 in DNA: TGTGCCTGGAGTGCCCCGGGAACGCCGAACACCGGGGAGCTGTTTTTT.